This T cell receptor (beta chain) was identified during a study of CD8 T cells in Susac syndrome. This CDR3 region has 13 residues. V lost 0 bases and J 8 bases, leaving 9 bases between the germline ends. Germline CDR1 and CDR2: SGHNT and YYREEE (reference sequence). Roughly 0.45 to 1 ug RNA was reverse transcribed with random hexamers. Amplification of TCR beta CDR3 by immunoSEQ multiplex PCR spanned 54 Vbeta and 13 Jbeta. TCRdb re-called the immunoSEQ multiplex PCR reads through MiXCR, storing one row per CDR3 protein. This sample has 160,000 or so distinct CDR3 sequences, with roughly 94% found just once.

Sequencing was carried out using CD4+ T cells from PBMCs. This TCR derives from a human donor with Susac syndrome. The genes are TRBV5-4 and TRBJ2-1; D gene uncertain. CDR3 residues: CASSLARSDEQFF. The CDR3 region has the DNA TGTGCCAGCAGCTTGGCCAGGTCCGATGAGCAGTTCTTC.